A selection of T cell receptor beta chains follows, all from one sample in a study of naive and memory T cell subsets. TCRdb reprocessed the UMI-ligation and nested PCR reads with MiXCR, giving one entry per CDR3 protein. The sample has 80,000 or so distinct CDR3 sequences, over 8.5% seen once. Sequenced sample: naive CD8+ T cells from blood. The receptors shown here come from a human donor in good health. The CDR3 runs from the conserved cysteine through the conserved F or W. D genes are given only for firm matches. Clone size is given for some rows only: seen once, a few or many times, or a class if the clone is expanded.

v_call	clone_size	j_call	d_call	cdr3_aa	cdr3_nt
TRBV10-3	few	TRBJ2-7	-	CAISESKVYEQYF	TGTGCCATCAGTGAGTCGAAAGTCTACGAGCAGTACTTC
TRBV7-6	few	TRBJ2-7	TRBD2	CASSPTAGGYYEQYF	TGTGCCAGCAGCCCCACAGCGGGGGGATACTACGAGCAGTACTTC
TRBV27	many	TRBJ1-6	-	CASTNMQKGSPLHF	TGTGCCAGCACTAATATGCAGAAAGGTTCACCCCTCCACTTT
TRBV27	few	TRBJ2-5	-	CASSLLAEQKETQYF	TGTGCCAGCAGTTTATTGGCGGAGCAGAAGGAGACCCAGTACTTC
TRBV19	many	TRBJ1-5	TRBD1	CASSTKFFGTGEQQRNNQPQHF	TGTGCCAGTAGTACCAAATTTTTCGGGACAGGGGAACAGCAAAGGAACAATCAGCCCCAGCATTTT
TRBV13	many	TRBJ2-1	TRBD2	CASSYVAGGQDEQFF	TGTGCCAGCAGCTACGTAGCGGGAGGGCAGGATGAGCAGTTCTTC
TRBV2	-	TRBJ2-3	TRBD2	CASSGRLAGGEPYDGTDTQYF	TGTGCCAGCAGTGGAAGACTAGCGGGAGGGGAGCCCTATGATGGCACAGATACGCAGTATTTT
TRBV27	few	TRBJ2-5	TRBD2	CASSLGGRAQETQYF	TGTGCCAGCAGTTTAGGCGGGAGGGCCCAAGAGACCCAGTACTTC
TRBV7-8	-	TRBJ1-1	TRBD1	CASSPWDSTMNTEAFF	TGTGCCAGCAGCCCCTGGGACAGTACAATGAACACTGAAGCTTTCTTT
TRBV4-1	few	TRBJ2-6	-	CASSQTNSGANVLTF	TGCGCCAGCAGCCAAACCAACTCTGGGGCCAACGTCCTGACTTTC
TRBV4-3	many	TRBJ2-3	-	CASSQETAGTDTQYF	TGCGCCAGCAGCCAAGAGACAGCCGGCACAGATACGCAGTATTTT
TRBV7-8	few	TRBJ1-5	TRBD1	CASSLGQGAYQPQHF	TGTGCCAGCAGCCTGGGACAGGGGGCGTATCAGCCCCAGCATTTT
TRBV6-5	-	TRBJ2-7	TRBD1	CASSYRRTGAYEQYF	TGTGCCAGCAGTTACCGTCGGACAGGGGCATACGAGCAGTACTTC
TRBV7-9	many	TRBJ2-1	TRBD2	CASSLALGLADYNEQFF	TGTGCCAGCAGCTTAGCCCTGGGACTAGCGGATTACAATGAGCAGTTCTTC
TRBV20-1	many	TRBJ2-7	TRBD1	CSARPYRTGGSPGSYEQYF	TGCAGTGCTAGGCCTTACAGGACAGGTGGGAGTCCCGGATCCTACGAGCAGTACTTC
TRBV7-9	-	TRBJ1-5	TRBD1	CASSLGGQGRNQPQHF	TGTGCCAGCAGCTTAGGTGGACAGGGACGCAATCAGCCCCAGCATTTT
TRBV6-5	few	TRBJ1-1	-	CASSLKGRTEAFF	TGTGCCAGCAGCCTTAAAGGTCGCACTGAAGCTTTCTTT
TRBV27	-	TRBJ2-7	TRBD1	CASSLEQGTHEQYF	TGTGCCAGCAGTTTAGAACAGGGGACGCACGAGCAGTACTTC
TRBV21-1	few	TRBJ2-7	-	CASSKAGTGWPIGCEQYF	TGTGCCAGCAGCAAAGCCGGGACAGGTTGGCCCATCGGTTGCGAGCAGTACTTC
TRBV11-2	many	TRBJ2-3	-	CASSLEDPDSTDTQYF	TGTGCCAGCAGCTTAGAGGACCCCGATAGCACAGATACGCAGTATTTT
TRBV25-1	many	TRBJ2-1	TRBD2	CASSPPKISGVNEQFF	TGTGCCAGCAGCCCGCCGAAGATTAGCGGGGTCAATGAGCAGTTCTTC
TRBV2	-	TRBJ2-1	TRBD2	CASITREGNEQFF	TGTGCCAGCATCACCCGGGAGGGGAATGAGCAGTTCTTC
TRBV5-4	-	TRBJ2-2	TRBD2	CASSAGTSGREAGELFF	TGTGCCAGCAGCGCCGGGACTAGCGGGAGAGAGGCCGGGGAGCTGTTTTTT
TRBV27	few	TRBJ2-5	-	CASSLSGQGGTQYF	TGTGCCAGCAGTTTATCGGGCCAGGGAGGGACCCAGTACTTC
TRBV2	-	TRBJ2-3	TRBD1	CTSDVPGQGVADTQYF	TGTACCAGTGACGTACCGGGACAGGGGGTCGCAGATACGCAGTATTTT
TRBV4-1	many	TRBJ1-5	-	CASSQLWTEHNQPQHF	TGCGCCAGCAGCCAACTATGGACCGAACACAATCAGCCCCAGCATTTT
TRBV5-6	few	TRBJ2-1	-	CASSLENEQFF	TGTGCCAGCAGCTTGGAGAATGAGCAGTTCTTC
TRBV20-1	many	TRBJ2-1	TRBD1	CSAPRTGSGEQFF	TGCAGTGCTCCAAGGACAGGGTCGGGTGAGCAGTTCTTC
TRBV4-3	few	TRBJ2-7	TRBD2	CASSQDPGLASSYEQYF	TGCGCCAGCAGCCAAGACCCGGGACTAGCGAGCTCCTACGAGCAGTACTTC
TRBV28	-	TRBJ2-3	-	CASTLESPADTQYF	TGTGCCAGCACCTTGGAATCTCCGGCAGATACGCAGTATTTT
TRBV20-1	-	TRBJ2-5	TRBD2	CSAGVSGGGWTQYF	TGCAGTGCGGGGGTATCGGGAGGAGGGTGGACCCAGTACTTC
TRBV7-9	-	TRBJ2-1	TRBD2	CASSLGALAAENEQFF	TGTGCCAGCAGCTTAGGGGCACTAGCGGCCGAGAATGAGCAGTTCTTC
TRBV9	-	TRBJ2-1	-	CASTNNEQFF	TGTGCCAGCACCAATAATGAGCAGTTCTTC
TRBV12-3/TRBV12-4	many	TRBJ1-5	-	CASSLVGSGQPQHF	TGTGCCAGCAGTTTAGTGGGGTCTGGTCAGCCCCAGCATTTT
TRBV2	-	TRBJ1-1	TRBD1	CASSEAGQGSSEAFF	TGTGCCAGCAGTGAAGCGGGACAGGGTAGCTCTGAAGCTTTCTTT
TRBV18	few	TRBJ1-2	-	CASSPGPTNYGYTF	TGTGCCAGCTCACCAGGGCCGACAAACTATGGCTACACCTTC
TRBV15	few	TRBJ2-4	TRBD2	CATRRGLAGIEDKNIQYF	TGTGCCACCAGGAGAGGACTAGCGGGGATCGAGGACAAAAACATTCAGTACTTC
TRBV25-1	many	TRBJ2-1	-	CASSELERPEQFF	TGTGCCAGCAGTGAATTAGAAAGGCCTGAGCAGTTCTTC
TRBV29-1	-	TRBJ2-5	-	CSATPGVGQETQYF	TGCAGCGCCACCCCGGGGGTAGGGCAAGAGACCCAGTACTTC
TRBV27	-	TRBJ2-7	TRBD1	CASSLLGTGVEQYF	TGTGCCAGCAGTTTACTAGGGACAGGGGTTGAGCAGTACTTC
TRBV20-1	many	TRBJ2-1	-	CSAKPRTDSSYNEQFF	TGCAGTGCTAAACCTAGGACCGATAGCTCCTACAATGAGCAGTTCTTC
TRBV9	-	TRBJ2-7	TRBD1	CASSVEGAGPYEQYF	TGTGCCAGCAGCGTAGAGGGGGCGGGCCCCTACGAGCAGTACTTC
TRBV12-3/TRBV12-4	-	TRBJ2-1	-	CASSFSVHSSYNEQFF	TGTGCCAGCAGTTTCTCCGTCCACAGCTCCTACAATGAGCAGTTCTTC
TRBV14	many	TRBJ1-1	-	CASSQERTEAFF	TGTGCCAGCAGCCAAGAACGCACTGAAGCTTTCTTT
TRBV7-6	many	TRBJ2-3	-	CASSLELSADTQYF	TGTGCCAGCAGCTTAGAACTCAGCGCAGATACGCAGTATTTT
TRBV13	few	TRBJ2-5	TRBD1	CASSLVAGGSETQYF	TGTGCCAGCAGCTTAGTGGCAGGGGGCTCGGAGACCCAGTACTTC
TRBV28	-	TRBJ2-7	-	CASSSDPGSYEQYF	TGTGCCAGCAGTTCGGACCCTGGCTCCTACGAGCAGTACTTC
TRBV4-1	-	TRBJ1-5	-	CASRPNWGGDQPQHF	TGCGCCAGCAGGCCGAATTGGGGTGGTGATCAGCCCCAGCATTTT
TRBV25-1	many	TRBJ2-7	-	CASSALTGAADEQYF	TGTGCCAGCAGTGCCCTCACCGGGGCCGCGGACGAGCAGTACTTC
TRBV7-2	many	TRBJ1-5	-	CASNVNRAGQPQHF	TGTGCCAGCAACGTGAACAGGGCTGGCCAGCCCCAGCATTTT
TRBV3-1	many	TRBJ1-2	-	CASSLAGAYYGYTF	TGTGCCAGCAGCCTAGCGGGAGCTTACTATGGCTACACCTTC
TRBV27	few	TRBJ1-2	-	CASSLSGDEGHTF	TGTGCCAGCAGTTTATCGGGTGATGAGGGTCACACCTTC
TRBV28	-	TRBJ2-5	-	CASSFLGPKETQYF	TGTGCCAGCAGTTTTTTGGGACCCAAGGAGACCCAGTACTTC
TRBV12-3/TRBV12-4	-	TRBJ2-7	TRBD2	CASSSGLSPYEQYF	TGTGCCAGCAGCTCGGGACTATCTCCCTACGAGCAGTACTTC
TRBV27	-	TRBJ1-3	-	CASSPGRAGNTIYF	TGTGCCAGCAGCCCCGGCAGGGCTGGAAACACCATATATTTT
TRBV7-2	many	TRBJ1-4	TRBD1	CASSIWTGSGEKLFF	TGTGCCAGCAGCATCTGGACAGGTTCTGGAGAAAAACTGTTTTTT
TRBV9	-	TRBJ2-7	TRBD1	CASSVGQTYEQYF	TGTGCCAGCAGCGTGGGACAGACCTACGAGCAGTACTTC
TRBV14	-	TRBJ2-1	TRBD2	CASSSRTSGRFRNEQFF	TGTGCCAGCAGCTCTCGGACTAGCGGGAGGTTCCGGAATGAGCAGTTCTTC
TRBV6-2/TRBV6-3	many	TRBJ2-1	-	CASSLTGNEQFF	TGTGCCAGCAGTTTAACAGGCAATGAGCAGTTCTTC
TRBV27	-	TRBJ1-2	-	CASSLSTGTYGYTF	TGTGCCAGCAGTTTATCGACAGGCACCTATGGCTACACCTTC